This is a list of T cell receptor beta chains from one sample in a study of T cell changes during pregnancy in multiple sclerosis. The protocol was immunoSEQ multiplex PCR, while the TCRdb copy is restricted to in-frame clones and leaves out a portion. The sample contains about 89,000 clones, around 94% of which appear only once. The sequenced sample was peripheral blood, obtained in the third trimester of pregnancy. The source is a female donor with multiple sclerosis, enrolled in a pregnancy study. Each CDR3 is given with its conserved first and last residue. The D gene is left open where the match is weak. Some rows mark clone size as missing; the rest say once, few, many or name a class of expanded clone.

d_gene	v_gene	j_gene	abundance	CDR3nt	CDR3aa
-	TRBV19	TRBJ2-3	-	TGTGCCAGTAGTTCCCCGTTCGCACCGGACGGGAATACGCAGTATTTT	CASSSPFAPDGNTQYF
-	TRBV21-1	TRBJ2-7	-	TGTGCCAGCAGCAAGAGTTGGCGGATGAGCTCCTACGAGCAGTACTTC	CASSKSWRMSSYEQYF
TRBD2	TRBV19	TRBJ2-7	-	TGTGCCAGTAGTATAATAGCGGGGAACTACGAGCAGTACTTC	CASSIIAGNYEQYF
-	TRBV10-3	TRBJ1-2	-	TGTGCCATCAAACCGGCAGGGGAGAATGGCTACACCTTC	CAIKPAGENGYTF
-	TRBV7-9	TRBJ2-7	-	TGTGCCAGCAGCTCTAGGTCCCGGTACGAGCAGTACTTC	CASSSRSRYEQYF
TRBD2	TRBV28	TRBJ2-4	-	TGTGCCAGCAGTTTACCTAGCGGGAGATTAGTGTACTTC	CASSLPSGRLVYF
-	TRBV4-1	TRBJ1-5	-	TGCGCCAGCAGCCAGAGTCGGGGAAACAATCAGCCCCAGCATTTT	CASSQSRGNNQPQHF
-	TRBV5-6	TRBJ1-3	-	TGTGCCAGCAGCTTTTACACTGGAAACACCATATATTTT	CASSFYTGNTIYF
-	TRBV9	TRBJ2-7	-	TGTGCCAGCAGCCGAGGGGACATAGTCCACGAGCAGTACTTC	CASSRGDIVHEQYF
-	TRBV5-1	TRBJ2-1	once	TGCGCCAGCAGCTTCCTCGAAGGGGAAGTCTACAATGAGCAGTTCTTC	CASSFLEGEVYNEQFF
-	TRBV7-9	TRBJ1-1	-	TGTGCCAGCAGCTTCGGGGACACTGAAGCTTTCTTT	CASSFGDTEAFF
-	TRBV7-3	TRBJ2-5	-	TGTGCCAGCAGCGAGACAGGAACGTGGGGGGAGACCCAGTACTTC	CASSETGTWGETQYF
-	TRBV5-4	TRBJ2-7	-	TGTGCCGGAGGAGACGTCGGGGAGCAGTACTTC	CAGGDVGEQYF
-	TRBV21-1	TRBJ2-3	-	TGTGCCAGCAGCAAAGCGGATAGCAGCCCTAGCACAGATACGCAGTATTTT	CASSKADSSPSTDTQYF
TRBD2	TRBV5-6	TRBJ2-1	-	TGTGCCAGCAGCATAGGACTAGCGGGAGTAAATGAGCAGTTCTTC	CASSIGLAGVNEQFF
TRBD2	TRBV2	TRBJ2-7	-	TGTGCCAGCACTGGGACTAGGAGACCTTACGAGCAGTACTTC	CASTGTRRPYEQYF